The following is a T cell receptor (beta chain) sequence with its context. No cognate antigen has been identified for it. Base qualities are not at hand, and no much larger clone is one base apart. V lost 3 bases and J lost 2 bases; the stretch between them is 11 bases long. The cysteine opens and the phenylalanine closes a CDR3 of 15 amino acids. Only the CDR3 DNA stays, 45 bases, in frame from base 1. Based on the germline V gene, the CDR1 and CDR2 sequences are SGDLS and YYNGEE. The data were taken from a study of Tregs in tolerant kidney transplant recipients (dated by TCRdb to about 2019). With regard to the full study: TCRbeta sequencing was used in the study to identify donor-specific regulatory T cells before combined kidney and bone marrow transplantation, and the identified cells were then tracked after transplant. Findings and caveats that apply to the study as a whole: Expanding Tregs with activated donor B cells appeared to identify the most biologically relevant and donor-specific TCRbeta repertoire. Because the study included only a small number of patients, the results must be confirmed in larger populations and under other immunosuppression protocols. Because the PCR primers were changed over time for some patients, nucleotide-level comparison could not be performed across the samples from those patients. Biological reproducibility was not examined directly, but technical replication error appeared to be minimal. In tolerant patients, the expansion of donor-specific Tregs was greater than global Treg expansion, suggesting that the expansion was antigen-driven rather than nonspecific.

Related donors were used in the transplants with nonmyeloablative bone marrow transplantation, and mixed chimerism was transient in the human trials. Thawed PBMCs were FACS-sorted into unstimulated Tregs (CD4+CD25+CD127-), CD4+ non-Tregs (CD4+CD25-), CD4 cells and CD8 cells. The patients were a few recipients of combined kidney and bone marrow transplants from the ITN036ST trial, and samples were available only from these trial subjects. Healthy control blood was processed to PBMCs with a Ficoll density gradient and then cryopreserved, whereas patient PBMCs were collected both before and after transplant. Genomic DNA was extracted from sorted cells with the QIAGEN DNeasy Blood and Tissue Kit for TCRbeta CDR3 sequencing. Through immunoSEQ, high-throughput TCRbeta CDR3 sequencing was done commercially, including PCR amplification with internal controls and bias correction. From the authors' description of their analysis: Unique productive TCRbeta sequences were defined by CDR3 nucleotide sequence where primers matched, and otherwise by CDR3 amino acid sequence together with Vbeta and Jbeta genes. To correct for sorting error, sequences found in more than one sorted population at a frequency ratio of 2:1 or less were discarded, and the remaining shared sequences were assigned to the population with the higher frequency. Donor-reactive sequences were defined as at least 5-fold expanded in CFSE-low cells versus unstimulated cells, with frequency of at least 0.01% in CFSE-low cells. Jensen-Shannon divergence calculated on the top 100 TCRbeta sequences ranked by frequency was used to measure repertoire divergence. When a sample had multiple sequencing runs, each run was corrected for sorting error separately and the runs were then pooled. Entries here come from immuneACCESS through TCRdb and include only in-frame sequences with V and J called. Some clones fail to appear in such tables; in the studies checked, an unresolved V gene covers under half of the shortfall, and the cause of the remainder is unknown. That table gives V, J and clone size, and the DNA gave D and trimming. In this sample the table shows about 81,000 clones, about 91% of which occur a single time. The top ten hold 1.6% of the sample.

The sequences come from CD4+ T cells from blood (PBMCs), collected 24 months after the transplant. The sequence was obtained from a human patient who received a combined kidney and bone marrow transplant. Some T cells seen after a transplant may have their origin in the graft donor. This chain is built from TRBV9 and TRBJ2-2, with the D gene too uncertain to name. The DNA is TGTGCCAGCAGCGGGTTCACACCCAACACCGGGGAGCTGTTTTTT. Its protein product is CASSGFTPNTGELFF.